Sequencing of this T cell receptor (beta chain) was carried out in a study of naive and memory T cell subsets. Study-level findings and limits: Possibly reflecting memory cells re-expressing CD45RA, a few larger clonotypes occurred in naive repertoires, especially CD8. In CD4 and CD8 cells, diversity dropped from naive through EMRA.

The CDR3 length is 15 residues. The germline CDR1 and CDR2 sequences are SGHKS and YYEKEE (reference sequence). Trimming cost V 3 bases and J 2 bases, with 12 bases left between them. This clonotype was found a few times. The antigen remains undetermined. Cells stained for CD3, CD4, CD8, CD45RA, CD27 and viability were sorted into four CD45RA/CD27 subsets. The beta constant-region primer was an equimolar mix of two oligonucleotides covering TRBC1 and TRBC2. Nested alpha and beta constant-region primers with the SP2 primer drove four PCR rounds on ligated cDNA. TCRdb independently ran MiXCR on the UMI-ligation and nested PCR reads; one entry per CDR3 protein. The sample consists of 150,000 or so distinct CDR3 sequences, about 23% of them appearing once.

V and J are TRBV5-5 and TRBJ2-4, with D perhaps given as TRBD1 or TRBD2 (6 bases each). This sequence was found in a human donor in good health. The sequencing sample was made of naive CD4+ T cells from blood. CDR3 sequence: CASSYAGDSKNIQYF. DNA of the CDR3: TGTGCCAGCAGCTACGCAGGGGACTCCAAAAACATTCAGTACTTC.